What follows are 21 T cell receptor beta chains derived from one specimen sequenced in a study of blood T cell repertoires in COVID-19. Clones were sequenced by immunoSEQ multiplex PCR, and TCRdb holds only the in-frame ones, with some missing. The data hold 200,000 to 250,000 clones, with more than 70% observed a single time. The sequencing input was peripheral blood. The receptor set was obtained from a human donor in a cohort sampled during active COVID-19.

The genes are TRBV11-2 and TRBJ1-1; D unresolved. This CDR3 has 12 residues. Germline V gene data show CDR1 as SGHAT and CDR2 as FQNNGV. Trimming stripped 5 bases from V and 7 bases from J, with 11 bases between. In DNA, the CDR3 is TGTGCCAGCAGCCGTTCGCGAATTGAAGCTTTCTTT. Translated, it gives CASSRSRIEAFF. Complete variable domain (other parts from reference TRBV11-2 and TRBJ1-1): EAGVAQSPRYKIIEKRQSVAFWCNPISGHATLYWYQQILGQGPKLLIQFQNNGVVDDSQLPKDRFSAERLKGVDSTLKIQPAKLEDSAVYLCASSRSRIEAFFGQGTRLTVV.

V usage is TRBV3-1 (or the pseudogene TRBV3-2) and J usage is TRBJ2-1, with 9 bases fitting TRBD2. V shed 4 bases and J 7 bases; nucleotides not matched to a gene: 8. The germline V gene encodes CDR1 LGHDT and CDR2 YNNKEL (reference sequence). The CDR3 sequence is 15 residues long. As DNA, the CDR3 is TGTGCCAGCAGCCTAAGGGCGGGAGGGAGGAATGAGCAGTTCTTC. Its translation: CASSLRAGGRNEQFF.

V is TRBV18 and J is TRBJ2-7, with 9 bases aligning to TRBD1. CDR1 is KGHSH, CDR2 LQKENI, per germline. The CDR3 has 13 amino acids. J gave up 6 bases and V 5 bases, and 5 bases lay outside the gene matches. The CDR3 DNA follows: TGTGCCAGCTCAACAGGGACAGGGCGCGAGCAGTACTTC. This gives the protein CASSTGTGREQYF.

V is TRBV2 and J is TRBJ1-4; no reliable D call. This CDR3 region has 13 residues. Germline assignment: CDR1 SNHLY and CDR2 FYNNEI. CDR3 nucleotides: TGTGCAGATAGCTACGTACCTAATGAAAAACTGTTTTTT. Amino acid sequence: CADSYVPNEKLFF.

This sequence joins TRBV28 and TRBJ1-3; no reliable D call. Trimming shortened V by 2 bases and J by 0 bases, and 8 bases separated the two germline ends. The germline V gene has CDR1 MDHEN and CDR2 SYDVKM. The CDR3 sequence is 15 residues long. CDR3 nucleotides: TGTGCCAGCAGTTTAACAGTGGACTCTGGAAACACCATATATTTT. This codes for CASSLTVDSGNTIYF.

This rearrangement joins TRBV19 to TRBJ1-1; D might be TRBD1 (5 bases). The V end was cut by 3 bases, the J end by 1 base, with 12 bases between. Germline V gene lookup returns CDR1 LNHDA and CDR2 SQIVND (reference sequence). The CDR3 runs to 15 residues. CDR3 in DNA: TGTGCCAGTAGTATGCTGACAGCGACGAACACTGAAGCTTTCTTT. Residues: CASSMLTATNTEAFF.

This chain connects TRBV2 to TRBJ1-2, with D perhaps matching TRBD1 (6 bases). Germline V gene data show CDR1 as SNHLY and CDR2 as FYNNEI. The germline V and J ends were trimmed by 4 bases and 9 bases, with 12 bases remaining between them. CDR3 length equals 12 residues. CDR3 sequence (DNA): TGTGCCAGCAGTGGCCCAGGGGTTAGCTACACCTTC. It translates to CASSGPGVSYTF.

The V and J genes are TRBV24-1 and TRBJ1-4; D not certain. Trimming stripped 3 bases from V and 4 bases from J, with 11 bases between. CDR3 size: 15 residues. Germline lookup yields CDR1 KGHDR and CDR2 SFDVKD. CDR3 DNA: TGTGCCACCAGTGATCCTGGTGCCGGTAATGAAAAACTGTTTTTT. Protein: CATSDPGAGNEKLFF.

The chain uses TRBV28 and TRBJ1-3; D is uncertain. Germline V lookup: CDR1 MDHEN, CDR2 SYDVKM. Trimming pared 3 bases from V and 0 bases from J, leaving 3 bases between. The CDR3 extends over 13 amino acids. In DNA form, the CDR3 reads TGTGCCAGCAGTTTTAGCTCTGGAAACACCATATATTTT. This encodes CASSFSSGNTIYF. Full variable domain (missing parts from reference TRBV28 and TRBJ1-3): DVKVTQSSRYLVKRTGEKVFLECVQDMDHENMFWYRQDPGLGLRLIYFSYDVKMKEKGDIPEGYSVSREKKERFSLILESASTNQTSMYLCASSFSSGNTIYFGEGSWLTVV.

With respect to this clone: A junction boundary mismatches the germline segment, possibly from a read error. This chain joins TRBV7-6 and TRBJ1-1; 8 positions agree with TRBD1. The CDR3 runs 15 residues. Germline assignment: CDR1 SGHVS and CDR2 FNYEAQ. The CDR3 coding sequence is TGTGCCAGCGGCTTAAGACAGGGGAGTAACACTGAAGCTTTCTTT. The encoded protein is CASGLRQGSNTEAFF. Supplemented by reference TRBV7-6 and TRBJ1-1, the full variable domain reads GAGVSQSPRYKVTKRGQDVALRCDPISGHVSLYWYRQALGQGPEFLTYFNYEAQQDKSGLPNDRFSAERPEGSISTLTIQRTEQRDSAMYRCASGLRQGSNTEAFFGQGTRLTVV.

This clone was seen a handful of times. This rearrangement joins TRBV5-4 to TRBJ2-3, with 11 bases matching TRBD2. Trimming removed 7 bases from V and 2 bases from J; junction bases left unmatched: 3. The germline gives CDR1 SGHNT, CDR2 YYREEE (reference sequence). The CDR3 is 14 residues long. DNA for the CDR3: TGTGCCAGCGGGACTAGCGGCTACACAGATACGCAGTATTTT. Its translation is CASGTSGYTDTQYF.

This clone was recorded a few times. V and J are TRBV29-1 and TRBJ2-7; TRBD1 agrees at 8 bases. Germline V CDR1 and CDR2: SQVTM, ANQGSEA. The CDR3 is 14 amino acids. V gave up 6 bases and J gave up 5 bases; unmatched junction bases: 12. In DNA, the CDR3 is TGCAGCGTACAACCACCAGGCAGGGGGCACGAGCAGTACTTC. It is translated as CSVQPPGRGHEQYF.

CDR3 nucleotide sequence: TGCGCCAGCTCCACTAGCGGGAGGGCCTTGGTAGAGACCCAGTACTTC. Its protein is CASSTSGRALVETQYF. This chain links TRBV4-1 with TRBJ2-5; TRBD2 matches 13 bases. The germline V gene encodes CDR1 MGHRA and CDR2 YSYEKL. There are 16 residues in the CDR3. V shed 8 bases and J 4 bases; nucleotides not matched to a gene: 10.

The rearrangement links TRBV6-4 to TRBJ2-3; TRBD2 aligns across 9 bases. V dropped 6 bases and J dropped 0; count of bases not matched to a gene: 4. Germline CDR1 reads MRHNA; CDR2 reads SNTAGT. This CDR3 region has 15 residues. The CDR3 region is CASRGLAGSTDTQYF. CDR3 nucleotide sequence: TGTGCCAGCAGAGGGCTAGCGGGAAGCACAGATACGCAGTATTTT.

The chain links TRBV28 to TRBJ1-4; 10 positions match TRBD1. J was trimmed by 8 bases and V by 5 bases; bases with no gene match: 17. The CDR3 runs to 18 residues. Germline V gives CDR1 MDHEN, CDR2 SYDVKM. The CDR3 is CASSTLGTGVGIWEKLFF. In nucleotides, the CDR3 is TGTGCCAGCAGTACCCTCGGGACAGGGGTTGGTATCTGGGAAAAACTGTTTTTT.

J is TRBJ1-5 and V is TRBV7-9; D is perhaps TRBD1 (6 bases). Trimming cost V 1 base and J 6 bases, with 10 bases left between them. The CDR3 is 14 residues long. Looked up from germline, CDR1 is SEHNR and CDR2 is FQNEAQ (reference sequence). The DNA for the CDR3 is TGTGCCAGCAGCTTAGGAGGGGGAACTCAGCCCCAGCATTTT. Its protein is CASSLGGGTQPQHF.

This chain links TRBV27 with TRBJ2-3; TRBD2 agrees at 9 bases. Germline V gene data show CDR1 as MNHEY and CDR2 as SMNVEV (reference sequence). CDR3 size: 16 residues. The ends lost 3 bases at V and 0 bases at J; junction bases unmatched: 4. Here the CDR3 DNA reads TGTGCCAGCAGTTTTTCTAGCGGGGTGAGCACAGATACGCAGTATTTT. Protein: CASSFSSGVSTDTQYF.

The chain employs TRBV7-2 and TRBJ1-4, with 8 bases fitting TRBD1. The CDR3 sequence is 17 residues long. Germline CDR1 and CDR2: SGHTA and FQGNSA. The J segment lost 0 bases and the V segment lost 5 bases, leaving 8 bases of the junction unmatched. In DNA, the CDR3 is TGTGCCAGCAGCCCGGACAGGGAGTCCTCAACTAATGAAAAACTGTTTTTT. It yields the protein CASSPDRESSTNEKLFF.

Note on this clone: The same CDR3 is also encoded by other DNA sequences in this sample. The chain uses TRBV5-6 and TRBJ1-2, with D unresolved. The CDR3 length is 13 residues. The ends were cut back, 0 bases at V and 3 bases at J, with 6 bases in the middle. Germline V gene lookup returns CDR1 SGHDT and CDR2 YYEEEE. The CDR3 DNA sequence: TGTGCCAGCAGCTTGGCCTCCGACTATGGCTACACCTTC. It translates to CASSLASDYGYTF. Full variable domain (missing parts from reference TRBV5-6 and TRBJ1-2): DAGVTQSPTHLIKTRGQQVTLRCSPKSGHDTVSWYQQALGQGPQFIFQYYEEEERQRGNFPDRFSGHQFPNYSSELNVNALLLGDSALYLCASSLASDYGYTFGSGTRLTVV.

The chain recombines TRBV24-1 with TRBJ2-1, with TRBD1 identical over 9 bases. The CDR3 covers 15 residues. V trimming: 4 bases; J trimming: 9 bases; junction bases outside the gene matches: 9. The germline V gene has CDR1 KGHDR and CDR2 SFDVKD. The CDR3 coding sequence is TGTGCCACCAGTGAGTCGGGACAGGGAGTCTCTGAGCAGTTCTTC. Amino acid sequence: CATSESGQGVSEQFF.

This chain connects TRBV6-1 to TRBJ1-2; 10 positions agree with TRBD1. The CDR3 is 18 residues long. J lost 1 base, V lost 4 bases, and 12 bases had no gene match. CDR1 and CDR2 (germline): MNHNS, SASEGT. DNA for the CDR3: TGTGCCAGCAGTGCCCACCGGGACAGGGGATTGTTTAACTATGGCTACACCTTC. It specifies CASSAHRDRGLFNYGYTF.